This T cell receptor (beta chain) stems from a study of cytomegalovirus exposure and HLA in healthy donors. The CDR3 is made up of 15 amino acids. Germline-derived CDR1 and CDR2 are SGHRS and YFSETQ. Deletions cut 4 bases from V and 6 bases from J, with 19 bases between. This table comes from immunoSEQ multiplex PCR, and its TCRdb copy is limited to in-frame clones, with some not included. The sample consists of some 110,000 clones, around 94% of them appearing once. The sequenced material came from PBMCs. The genes are TRBV5-1 and TRBJ1-1; maybe TRBD1 (5 bases). The receptor's source is a woman under 30 in good health and CMV-seronegative. CDR3 sequence reads: CASSPQGEVRAEAFF. DNA for the CDR3: TGCGCCAGCAGCCCCCAGGGTGAGGTACGGGCTGAAGCTTTCTTT.